Each of the 19 T cell receptor beta chains below was sequenced from the same sample in a study of cytomegalovirus exposure and HLA in healthy donors. Only in-frame clones appear in the TCRdb table, and some are missing; sequencing was by immunoSEQ multiplex PCR. The sample has about 110,000 clones, over 75% seen once. Input material: PBMCs. These receptors were collected from a woman in her late teens or twenties in good health and CMV-seronegative.

The chain links TRBV12-1 to TRBJ1-5; TRBD1 is taken as the D call from the table, unchecked against the DNA. TRBV12-1 is a known pseudogene. CDR3 size: 16 residues. The CDR3 nucleotides are TGTGCCAGCAGCCCTGGGCAGGGGGAGATAAATCAGCCCCAGCATTTT. Translation: CASSPGQGEINQPQHF.

The chain links TRBV7-6 to TRBJ1-5; TRBD1 matches 10 bases. Germline trimming cut 5 bases from V and 6 bases from J; bases unmatched to any gene: 4. CDR1 and CDR2 from the germline V gene are SGHVS and FNYEAQ. The CDR3 is 14 amino acids. The CDR3 is CASSVRDRGQPQHF. CDR3 coding DNA: TGTGCCAGCAGCGTCCGGGACAGGGGTCAGCCCCAGCATTTT.

This clone was observed a handful of times. This CDR3 is also generated by other DNA sequences in the sample. The chain recombines TRBV27 with TRBJ1-6; D not certain. V was cut by 2 bases and J by 5 bases, with 7 bases left in between. The length of the CDR3 is 14 residues. Per germline, CDR1 MNHEY and CDR2 SMNVEV (reference sequence). The CDR3 here is CASSLGQNNSPLHF. CDR3 sequence (DNA): TGTGCCAGCAGTTTAGGTCAGAATAATTCACCCCTCCACTTT.

The rearrangement uses TRBV28 and TRBJ1-1, with 7 bases fitting TRBD1. J lost 4 bases, V lost 7 bases, and 9 bases had no gene match. CDR1 MDHEN and CDR2 SYDVKM come from the germline V gene. The CDR3 has 14 amino acids. The CDR3 nucleotides are TGTGCCAGCAATTGGACAGGTCGGTGCACTGAAGCTTTCTTT. Amino acid sequence: CASNWTGRCTEAFF.

As concerns this clone: This specimen includes other DNA sequences encoding the same CDR3. The chain couples TRBV6-5 to TRBJ2-7, with D perhaps TRBD2 (5 bases). V lost 0 bases and J 0 bases, leaving 6 bases between the germline ends. Germline CDR1 reads MNHEY; CDR2 reads SVGAGI. This CDR3 spans 14 amino acids. The CDR3 sequence is CASSYSAGSYEQYF. In DNA form, the CDR3 reads TGTGCCAGCAGTTACTCTGCGGGCTCCTACGAGCAGTACTTC.

The chain uses TRBV2 and TRBJ2-5; tentatively, D is TRBD1 (5 bases). From germline, CDR1 is SNHLY and CDR2 FYNNEI. Trimming took 2 bases from V and 1 from J, leaving 5 bases between them. CDR3 length equals 13 residues. This CDR3 reads CASSEQGQETQYF. CDR3 in DNA: TGTGCCAGCAGTGAACAGGGCCAAGAGACCCAGTACTTC.

The J gene is TRBJ1-2, the V gene TRBV13; 9 bases map to TRBD1. The ends lost 5 bases at V and 7 bases at J; junction bases unmatched: 8. Germline assignment: CDR1 PRHDT and CDR2 FYEKMQ (reference sequence). The CDR3 length is 14 residues. The CDR3 DNA follows: TGTGCCAGCAGCACAGGGACAGGGCGCGGTGGCTACACCTTC. It encodes CASSTGTGRGGYTF.

The chain has TRBV7-9 and TRBJ1-6, with TRBD1 matching over 7 bases. This CDR3 has 17 residues. The J segment lost 7 bases and the V segment lost 0 bases, leaving 9 bases of the junction unmatched. Germline CDR1 and CDR2: SEHNR and FQNEAQ (reference sequence). The CDR3 loop reads CASSLARGTDKNSPLHF. CDR3 DNA sequence: TGTGCCAGCAGCTTAGCGAGGGGGACAGATAAAAATTCACCCCTCCACTTT.

The gene calls are TRBV4-1 and TRBJ2-3, with 8 bases matching TRBD2. The trim removed 1 base at V and 6 bases at J, leaving 3 bases unmatched. Germline V gives CDR1 MGHRA, CDR2 YSYEKL. The CDR3 totals 14 residues. The CDR3 DNA reads TGCGCCAGCAGCCAAGCGGGGGGGCGGGATACGCAGTATTTT. It codes for CASSQAGGRDTQYF.

The chain couples TRBV7-9 to TRBJ2-7, with 8 bases lining up with TRBD1. After removal of 5 bases from V and 2 bases from J, the junction contained 14 bases not matched to a gene. The V gene's germline CDR1 is SEHNR and CDR2 FQNEAQ (reference sequence). The CDR3 extends over 17 amino acids. The CDR3 sequence is CASSQSGTGELTYEQYF. The CDR3 DNA sequence: TGTGCCAGCAGCCAATCCGGGACAGGCGAACTTACCTACGAGCAGTACTTC.

The chain is built from TRBV6-1 and TRBJ1-2; 8 bases match TRBD1. CDR3 size: 14 residues. After removal of 6 bases from V and 7 bases from J, the junction contained 10 bases not matched to a gene. The V gene's germline CDR1 is MNHNS and CDR2 SASEGT. CDR3 amino acids: CASRTGATGSGYTF. The CDR3 DNA sequence: TGTGCCAGCAGGACAGGGGCGACAGGTTCTGGCTACACCTTC.

CDR3 sequence (DNA): TGTGCCAGCAGCTCTTATGGAACCGGGAAAGATCAGCCCCAGCATTTT. Encoded protein: CASSSYGTGKDQPQHF. This sequence joins TRBV11-2 and TRBJ1-5; no firm D call. Germline CDR1 and CDR2: SGHAT and FQNNGV. Trimming left V 4 bases short and J 5 bases short, with 18 bases between. The CDR3 extends over 16 amino acids.

The chain is built from TRBV28 and TRBJ1-2; maybe TRBD1 (6 bases). The ends were cut back, 4 bases at V and 4 bases at J, with 16 bases in the middle. The CDR3 has 15 residues. The germline gives CDR1 MDHEN, CDR2 SYDVKM. CDR3 region: CASSYVPQGLYGYTF. In nucleotides, the CDR3 is TGTGCCAGCAGTTACGTGCCACAGGGTCTCTATGGCTACACCTTC.

This chain uses TRBV7-6 with TRBJ1-1; 10 bases fit TRBD1. V gave up 6 bases and J gave up 5 bases; unmatched junction bases: 12. CDR1 is SGHVS and CDR2 is FNYEAQ in the germline V gene. The CDR3 loop spans 16 amino acids. CDR3 sequence (DNA): TGTGCCAGCAGTTTACAGGGACAGGGGCCGGGGACTGAAGCTTTCTTT. It translates to CASSLQGQGPGTEAFF. Together with reference TRBV7-6 and TRBJ1-1, the CDR3 gives the full variable domain: GAGVSQSPRYKVTKRGQDVALRCDPISGHVSLYWYRQALGQGPEFLTYFNYEAQQDKSGLPNDRFSAERPEGSISTLTIQRTEQRDSAMYRCASSLQGQGPGTEAFFGQGTRLTVV.

V is TRBV5-1 and J is TRBJ1-1; D is perhaps TRBD1 (5 bases). CDR3 length equals 19 residues. Germline V gives CDR1 SGHRS, CDR2 YFSETQ. Trimming removed 1 base at V and 1 base at J, with 23 bases between. CDR3 residues: CASSLSREGRLRGNTEAFF. CDR3 nucleotide sequence: TGCGCCAGCAGCTTGAGTCGGGAGGGGCGTCTCAGAGGGAACACTGAAGCTTTCTTT.

The chain links TRBV6-1 to TRBJ2-7, with D possibly TRBD2 on 6 matching bases. The V end was cut by 2 bases, the J end by 5 bases, with 19 bases between. This CDR3 has 16 amino acids. Germline CDR1 and CDR2: MNHNS and SASEGT. The CDR3 loop reads CASSEPGTRYWDEQYF. The CDR3, as DNA: TGTGCCAGCAGTGAACCAGGGACTCGTTACTGGGACGAGCAGTACTTC.

This chain joins TRBV5-4 and TRBJ2-5, with 8 bases matching TRBD2. The CDR3 length is 15 residues. V lost 1 base to trimming and J lost 2 bases; unmatched junction nucleotides: 4. Germline V gene data show CDR1 as SGHNT and CDR2 as YYREEE (reference sequence). CDR3 loop: CASSLTSGNQETQYF. The CDR3, as DNA: TGTGCCAGCAGCTTGACTAGCGGAAATCAAGAGACCCAGTACTTC.

V usage is TRBV11-2 and J usage is TRBJ1-6; D may be TRBD1 (5 bases). The germline CDR1 and CDR2 sequences are SGHAT and FQNNGV. CDR3 length: 16 residues. V was cut by 6 bases and J by 11 bases, with 23 bases left in between. The CDR3 sequence: CASRKPGGGSYTPLHF. The CDR3 DNA is TGTGCCAGCAGAAAACCGGGGGGTGGGTCCTACACACCCCTCCACTTT.

V and J are TRBV6-1 and TRBJ2-2, with D perhaps TRBD1 (6 bases). Germline V gene sequence: CDR1 MNHNS, CDR2 SASEGT. The CDR3 is 15 residues long. V lost 7 bases and J 6 bases, leaving 18 bases between the germline ends. The CDR3 reads CASNRDRSHAGELFF. Written as DNA, the CDR3 is TGTGCCAGCAACCGTGACAGGTCTCACGCCGGGGAGCTGTTTTTT.